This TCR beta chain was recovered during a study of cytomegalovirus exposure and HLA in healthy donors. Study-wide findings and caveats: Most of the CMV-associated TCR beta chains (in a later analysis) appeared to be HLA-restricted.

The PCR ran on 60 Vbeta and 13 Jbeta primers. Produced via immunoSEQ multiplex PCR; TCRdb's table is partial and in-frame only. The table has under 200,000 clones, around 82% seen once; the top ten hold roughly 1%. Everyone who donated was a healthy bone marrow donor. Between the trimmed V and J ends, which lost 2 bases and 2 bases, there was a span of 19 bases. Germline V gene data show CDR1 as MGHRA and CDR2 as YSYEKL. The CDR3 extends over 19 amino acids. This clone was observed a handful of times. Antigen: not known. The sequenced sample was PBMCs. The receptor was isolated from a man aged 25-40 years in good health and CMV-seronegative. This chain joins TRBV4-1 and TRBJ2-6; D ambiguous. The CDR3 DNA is TGCGCCAGCAGCCAACCAAAAGGAGAGTTGTCGGCTGGGGCCAACGTCCTGACTTTC. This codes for CASSQPKGELSAGANVLTF.